The 4 T cell receptor beta chains in this list originate from one sample, sequenced in a study of blood T cell repertoires in COVID-19. Here immunoSEQ multiplex PCR was the method, and the copy in TCRdb shows in-frame clones only, minus some. The profile shows 190,000 or so clones, around nine tenths of them singletons. Specimen: peripheral blood. The receptors stem from a man aged 40-50 years with active or convalescent COVID-19.

CDR3 in DNA: TGTGCCAGCAGTTACCATCAGGGGGCGACAGAAGAGACCCAGTACTTC. It is translated as CASSYHQGATEETQYF. The rearrangement joins TRBV6-2 or TRBV6-3 to TRBJ2-5; 8 bases are a match to TRBD1. V gave up 2 bases and J gave up 3 bases; unmatched junction bases: 8. CDR1 is MNHEY and CDR2 is SVGEGT in the germline V gene. This CDR3 has 16 residues.

This clone appeared once. The gene calls are TRBV7-9 and TRBJ1-6; weak D call: TRBD1 (6 bases). Germline loops: CDR1 SEHNR, CDR2 FQNEAQ (reference sequence). The V gene lost 1 base and the J gene lost 11 bases, with 18 bases spanning the gap. This CDR3 contains 16 residues. As DNA, the CDR3 is TGTGCCAGCAGCTTAGGTGGGGGTTGGCAGGGGACACCCCTCCACTTT. Its translation is CASSLGGGWQGTPLHF.

V usage is TRBV19 and J usage is TRBJ1-4; no clear D. Germline CDR1 LNHDA, CDR2 SQIVND (reference sequence). V was shortened by 5 bases and J by 9 bases, with 4 bases between the two germline ends. This CDR3 has 10 amino acids. The CDR3 bases are TGTGCCAGTAGTGAGAAAAAACTGTTTTTT. Its protein product is CASSEKKLFF.

This chain connects TRBV19 to TRBJ2-7, with D possibly matching TRBD1 (7 bases). Germline V gene sequence: CDR1 LNHDA, CDR2 SQIVND (reference sequence). V was trimmed by 4 bases and J by 3 bases, leaving 10 bases between them. This CDR3 spans 13 amino acids. The CDR3 DNA follows: TGTGCCAGTAGTAGCGGGACAGACTACGAGCAGTACTTC. It codes for CASSSGTDYEQYF.